Presented here are 25 T cell receptor beta chains from one specimen sequenced in a study of OX40 agonist ivuxolimab in advanced cancers. Method: immunoSEQ multiplex PCR; TCRdb's copy keeps in-frame clones and lacks some. Of around 70,000 clones listed, approximately 85% are singletons. The sample was CD4+ or CD8+ T cells sorted from blood, taken in a trial of the OX40 agonist ivuxolimab. These receptors all come from an adult with an advanced solid tumor such as melanoma, head and neck, liver or kidney cancer.

The chain uses TRBV11-2 and TRBJ1-1; unclear D gene. Germline CDR1 SGHAT, CDR2 FQNNGV. There are 14 residues in the CDR3. V was clipped by 1 base and J by 1 base, with 7 bases between them. The CDR3 DNA reads as TGTGCCAGCAGCTTAGGAGGATCGAACACTGAAGCTTTCTTT. Translation gives CASSLGGSNTEAFF.

This chain joins TRBV6-6 and TRBJ2-1; no definite D call. This CDR3 contains 13 residues. The V end lost 4 bases, the J end lost 8 bases, and 12 bases lay between the germline ends. The V gene's germline CDR1 is MNHNY and CDR2 SVGAGI (reference sequence). CDR3 region: CASSLPNLYEQFF. CDR3 in DNA: TGTGCCAGCAGTTTACCTAATCTCTATGAGCAGTTCTTC.

V usage is TRBV5-6 and J usage is TRBJ1-6; D unclear. Trimming removed 5 bases from V and 6 bases from J, with 9 bases in between. This CDR3 is 13 amino acids long. Germline-derived CDR1 and CDR2 are SGHDT and YYEEEE. The CDR3 is CASRPGLNSPLHF. In DNA form, the CDR3 reads TGTGCCAGCAGGCCTGGGCTTAATTCACCCCTCCACTTT.

V and J are TRBV2 and TRBJ2-1, with D perhaps matching TRBD1 or TRBD2 (5 bases each). Germline-derived CDR1 and CDR2 are SNHLY and FYNNEI. Trimming took off 2 bases at V and 6 bases at J, with 20 bases between the two ends. This CDR3 has 17 residues. CDR3 sequence (DNA): TGTGCCAGCAGTGAATTCCGGCTCGGGGCATCGCTCAATGAGCAGTTCTTC. Translating gives CASSEFRLGASLNEQFF. Filled out from reference TRBV2 and TRBJ2-1, the complete variable domain reads EPEVTQTPSHQVTQMGQEVILRCVPISNHLYFYWYRQILGQKVEFLVSFYNNEISEKSEIFDDQFSVERPDGSNFTLKIRSTKLEDSAMYFCASSEFRLGASLNEQFFGPGTRLTVL.

V and J are TRBV4-3 and TRBJ2-1; the D is unclear. CDR3 size: 12 residues. The V gene lost 0 bases and the J gene lost 9 bases, with 6 bases spanning the gap. Germline V lookup: CDR1 LGHNA, CDR2 YSLEER. The CDR3 nucleotides read TGCGCCAGCAGCCAAGATTTTGGTGAGCAGTTCTTC. This gives the protein CASSQDFGEQFF.

V gene TRBV19 combines with J gene TRBJ1-5; D gene uncertain. Germline V lookup: CDR1 LNHDA, CDR2 SQIVND (reference sequence). This CDR3 contains 13 residues. The V gene lost 7 bases and the J gene lost 5 bases, with 12 bases spanning the gap. DNA of the CDR3: TGTGCCAGTAAGTGGGGAAAGGATCAGCCCCAGCATTTT. It yields the protein CASKWGKDQPQHF.

This clone was observed a few times. The chain joins TRBV6-5 to TRBJ1-6; a weak D match, TRBD1 (5 bases). The CDR3 sequence is 15 residues long. Trimming took 0 bases from V and 8 from J, leaving 11 bases between them. Germline V gives CDR1 MNHEY, CDR2 SVGAGI. The CDR3 bases are TGTGCCAGCAGTTACTCGACCGAAGGGGATTCACCCCTCCACTTT. It specifies CASSYSTEGDSPLHF.

The chain carries TRBV7-9 and TRBJ1-6, with TRBD1 identical over 9 bases. From germline, CDR1 is SEHNR and CDR2 FQNEAQ (reference sequence). The CDR3 is 17 amino acids. V trimming: 5 bases; J trimming: 8 bases; junction bases outside the gene matches: 13. This chain's CDR3 is CASSPGTGLIWDSPLHF. CDR3 sequence (DNA): TGTGCCAGCAGCCCCGGGACAGGGCTCATATGGGATTCACCCCTCCACTTT. The full variable domain, in which reference TRBV7-9 and TRBJ1-6 provide the parts outside the CDR3, is DTGVSQNPRHKITKRGQNVTFRCDPISEHNRLYWYRQTLGQGPEFLTYFQNEAQLEKSRLLSDRFSAERPKGSFSTLEIQRTEQGDSAMYLCASSPGTGLIWDSPLHFGNGTRLTVT.

The V and J genes are TRBV5-4 and TRBJ2-5; 9 nucleotides agree with TRBD1. Germline-derived CDR1 and CDR2 are SGHNT and YYREEE (reference sequence). After removal of 0 bases from V and 9 bases from J, the junction contained 6 bases not matched to a gene. This CDR3 has 14 amino acids. The CDR3 sequence is CASSLAAGTGSQYF. The CDR3 region has the DNA TGTGCCAGCAGCTTGGCTGCCGGGACAGGGTCCCAGTACTTC.

This sequence joins TRBV5-4 and TRBJ2-1; D is ambiguous. CDR3 length: 15 residues. Trimming shortened V by 4 bases and J by 7 bases, and 18 bases separated the two germline ends. Germline V gene lookup returns CDR1 SGHNT and CDR2 YYREEE (reference sequence). The CDR3 DNA follows: TGTGCCAGCAGCCTACCTCGACGCGCGGAAAATGAGCAGTTCTTC. Translating gives CASSLPRRAENEQFF.

The V and J genes are TRBV30 and TRBJ2-7; D call uncertain. CDR1 and CDR2 (germline): GTSNPN, SVGIG (reference sequence). The CDR3 runs to 11 residues. The V end was cut by 7 bases, the J end by 3 bases, with 10 bases between. This chain's CDR3 is CASRISYEQYF. Here the CDR3 DNA reads TGTGCCTCCAGGATAAGCTACGAGCAGTACTTC.

V and J are TRBV5-8 and TRBJ2-7, with a tentative D call TRBD1 (5 bases). Trimming left V 1 base short and J 3 bases short, with 14 bases between. Germline CDR1 and CDR2: SGHTS and YDEGEE. The CDR3 spans 15 residues. The CDR3 here is CASSLSQARFYEQYF. In nucleotides, the CDR3 is TGTGCCAGCAGCTTGTCACAGGCGCGGTTCTACGAGCAGTACTTC.

The chain uses TRBV6-1 and TRBJ1-2, with D tentatively TRBD1 (5 bases). Germline CDR1 is MNHNS and CDR2 is SASEGT. There are 15 residues in the CDR3. The V end lost 6 bases, the J end lost 8 bases, and 22 bases lay between the germline ends. The CDR3 DNA reads TGTGCCAGCAGCATAAATCTTGGGGGGGACTCCGGCTACACCTTC. It specifies CASSINLGGDSGYTF.

V and J are TRBV5-4 and TRBJ1-1; D uncertain. Germline loops: CDR1 SGHNT, CDR2 YYREEE (reference sequence). This CDR3 is 13 amino acids long. V was shortened by 4 bases and J by 2 bases, with 9 bases between the two germline ends. The CDR3 nucleotides read TGTGCCAGCAGCATGGAACTCAACACTGAAGCTTTCTTT. The encoded protein is CASSMELNTEAFF.

This chain links TRBV5-1 with TRBJ1-1; D perhaps matches TRBD1 (5 bases). V gave up 4 bases and J gave up 5 bases, with 18 bases separating them. Looked up from germline, CDR1 is SGHRS and CDR2 is YFSETQ. The CDR3 is 15 residues long. The CDR3 sequence: CASSPREGRGTEAFF. CDR3 sequence (DNA): TGCGCCAGCAGCCCTCGGGAGGGTCGGGGGACTGAAGCTTTCTTT.

This clone is a singleton in its sample. The chain employs TRBV27 and TRBJ1-1; TRBD1 is a possible D gene (5 bases). Germline loops: CDR1 MNHEY, CDR2 SMNVEV (reference sequence). This CDR3 is 14 amino acids long. Trimming shortened V by 6 bases and J by 2 bases, and 13 bases separated the two germline ends. CDR3 protein: CASRRFRDNTEAFF. The CDR3 region has the DNA TGTGCCAGCAGGCGGTTTCGGGACAACACTGAAGCTTTCTTT.

This chain's CDR3 is CASSEGGTNEKLFF. The CDR3 bases are TGTGCCAGCAGTGAAGGTGGGACTAATGAAAAACTGTTTTTT. The chain recombines TRBV2 with TRBJ1-4, with unresolved D. Germline loops: CDR1 SNHLY, CDR2 FYNNEI. Trimming took 1 base from V and 2 from J, leaving 5 bases between them. The CDR3 is 14 amino acids.

The chain links TRBV18 to TRBJ1-1; tentative D call: TRBD1 (5 bases). This CDR3 region has 14 residues. CDR1 KGHSH and CDR2 LQKENI come from the germline V gene. With 4 bases removed from V and 1 base from J, the gap between germline ends came to 10 bases. The CDR3 nucleotides are TGTGCCAGCTCACAGACAGAGACGAACACTGAAGCTTTCTTT. Its translation: CASSQTETNTEAFF.

This clone is medium-sized. The chain recombines TRBV6-5 with TRBJ2-2; D is uncertain. The CDR3 sequence is 14 residues long. Deletions cut 7 bases from V and 2 bases from J, with 11 bases between. The germline gives CDR1 MNHEY, CDR2 SVGAGI. As DNA, the CDR3 is TGTGCCAGCAAACCACGGCGTAACACCGGGGAGCTGTTTTTT. Translated: CASKPRRNTGELFF.

This clone appeared a single time. CDR3 residues: CASSLVTGRSPGELFF. The CDR3 bases are TGCGCCAGCAGCTTGGTTACAGGGCGATCTCCCGGGGAGCTGTTTTTT. The V call is TRBV5-1, the J call TRBJ2-2; a possible D gene is TRBD1 (6 bases). This CDR3 comprises 16 residues. V lost 0 bases and J lost 6, with 15 bases in between. Germline-derived CDR1 and CDR2 are SGHRS and YFSETQ. The whole variable domain, remainder taken from reference TRBV5-1 and TRBJ2-2, is KAGVTQTPRYLIKTRGQQVTLSCSPISGHRSVSWYQQTPGQGLQFLFEYFSETQRNKGNFPGRFSGRQFSNSRSEMNVSTLELGDSALYLCASSLVTGRSPGELFFGEGSRLTVL.

The rearrangement joins TRBV5-4 to TRBJ1-1, with D unresolved. The CDR3 sequence is 14 residues long. Per germline, CDR1 SGHNT and CDR2 YYREEE (reference sequence). V was trimmed by 0 bases and J by 1 base, leaving 7 bases between them. CDR3 coding DNA: TGTGCCAGCAGCTTGGGGGGAACGAACACTGAAGCTTTCTTT. It codes for CASSLGGTNTEAFF.

The CDR3 here is CASSLNTGELFF. DNA of the CDR3: TGTGCCAGCAGTCTAAACACCGGGGAGCTGTTTTTT. The rearrangement links TRBV6-5 to TRBJ2-2; D is unclear. The CDR3 runs to 12 residues. V shed 5 bases and J shed 2 bases, with 3 bases lying between them. Germline CDR1 and CDR2: MNHEY and SVGAGI.

This clone showed up just once. J is TRBJ2-7 and V is TRBV9; possible D gene TRBD2, 6 bases. Germline V gene data show CDR1 as SGDLS and CDR2 as YYNGEE. The CDR3 loop spans 14 amino acids. V was cut by 4 bases and J by 5 bases, with 16 bases left in between. The CDR3: CASSPGSELHEQYF. The CDR3 DNA follows: TGTGCCAGCAGCCCCGGGAGCGAACTCCACGAGCAGTACTTC.

CDR3 loop: CASRGTGRQPQHF. In DNA, the CDR3 is TGTGCCAGTAGGGGTACGGGGCGACAGCCCCAGCATTTT. The rearrangement uses TRBV19 and TRBJ1-5, with D maybe TRBD1 (5 bases). The CDR3 consists of 13 residues. V lost 6 bases, J lost 7 bases, and 13 bases lay in between. Germline V CDR1 and CDR2: LNHDA, SQIVND (reference sequence).

J is TRBJ1-2 and V is TRBV7-2; D gene ambiguous. Trimming removed 3 bases at V and 4 bases at J, with 15 bases between. The CDR3 extends over 15 amino acids. Germline-derived CDR1 and CDR2 are SGHTA and FQGNSA. CDR3 amino acids: CASSLALTGGYGYTF. CDR3 sequence (DNA): TGTGCCAGCAGCTTGGCTTTGACTGGAGGCTATGGCTACACCTTC. The full variable domain, completed using reference TRBV7-2 and TRBJ1-2, is GAGVSQSPSNKVTEKGKDVELRCDPISGHTALYWYRQSLGQGLEFLIYFQGNSAPDKSGLPSDRFSAERTGGSVSTLTIQRTQQEDSAVYLCASSLALTGGYGYTFGSGTRLTVV.